This is a list of T cell receptor beta chains from one sample in a study of T cells in Graves' hyperthyroidism and ophthalmopathy. TCRdb processed the multiplex PCR reads anew with MiXCR; each CDR3 protein has one entry. Of 500,000 to 650,000 distinct CDR3 sequences in the sample, roughly 15% were seen once. Source material: blood. These receptors were obtained from a woman between 50 and 59 years old with Graves' ophthalmopathy. Both conserved end residues are part of each CDR3. Each record gives: V gene, CDR3 protein.

>TRBV20-1
CSARDLGDVGFRAFF
>TRBV6-1
CASRGFDRTSGNTIYF
>TRBV5-1
CASSLFAETQYF
>TRBV5-1
CASTKGQGVYGYTF
>TRBV7-9
CASSFQGRLIQETQYF
>TRBV20-1
CSAKPTGYYGYTF
>TRBV29-1
CSVSGTSPIYNEQFF
>TRBV12-5
CASSTTTDTQYF
>TRBV28
CASSLRGGGYEQYF
>TRBV4-3
CASSQGDRGRVAEAFF
>TRBV6-1
CASSEGPSADTQYF
>TRBV30
CAWSVGRGANQPQHF
>TRBV28
CASSSGTYNSPLHF
>TRBV20-1
CSARVRLAGNHEQYF
>TRBV5-1
CASRRSGSVFNQPQHF
>TRBV28
CASSLGGPYNEQFF
>TRBV10-3
CAITLSPTNSPLHF
>TRBV4-3
CASSPRPGSIMYGYTF
>TRBV29-1
CSVSGTATGELFF
>TRBV19
CASSHRGSGNQPQHF
>TRBV13
CASSLMPTYEQYF
>TRBV11-2
CASGGLADYHYYEQYF
>TRBV20-1
CSARGTTSGSKTQYF
>TRBV20-1
CSASSEPQGVGETQYF
>TRBV24-1
CATSDWAGPQETQYF
>TRBV14
CASSRDRGLETQYF
>TRBV28
CASSGPPNRDTGELFF
>TRBV7-9
CASSLIGQGDNEQFF
>TRBV7-7
CASSLLAGGSETQYF
>TRBV6-1
CASSEGLAGREQYF
>TRBV3-1
CASSHGQGDNSPLHF
>TRBV13
CASSLALGTQYF
>TRBV15
CATSRDRGSGAQETQYF
>TRBV7-9
CASSFGREGRETQYF
>TRBV4-3
CASSQLAGGSAYEQYF
>TRBV6-1
CASSSDLRSNQPQHF
>TRBV11-1
CASSLPGVVEQYF
>TRBV2
CASSEAPSSYEQYF
>TRBV3-1
CASSQGRGEQFF
>TRBV4-1
CASSQREAATNEKLFF
>TRBV5-1
CASSLELPYNEQFF
>TRBV9
CASSASFGGYTF
>TRBV20-1
CSAREFARMAYEQYF
>TRBV7-3
CASSPFAGVSYNEQFF
>TRBV27
CASRLGDRGYSPLHF